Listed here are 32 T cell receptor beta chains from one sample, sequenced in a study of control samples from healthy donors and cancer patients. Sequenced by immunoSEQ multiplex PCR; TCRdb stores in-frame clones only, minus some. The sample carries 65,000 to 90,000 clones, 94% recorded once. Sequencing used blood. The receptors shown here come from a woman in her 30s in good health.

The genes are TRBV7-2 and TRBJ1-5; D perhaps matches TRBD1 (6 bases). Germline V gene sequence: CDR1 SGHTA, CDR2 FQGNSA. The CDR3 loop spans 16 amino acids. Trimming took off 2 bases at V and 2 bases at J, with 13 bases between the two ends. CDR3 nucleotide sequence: TGTGCCAGCAGCTTATCAGGGGTGGGAGGCAATCAGCCCCAGCATTTT. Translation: CASSLSGVGGNQPQHF.

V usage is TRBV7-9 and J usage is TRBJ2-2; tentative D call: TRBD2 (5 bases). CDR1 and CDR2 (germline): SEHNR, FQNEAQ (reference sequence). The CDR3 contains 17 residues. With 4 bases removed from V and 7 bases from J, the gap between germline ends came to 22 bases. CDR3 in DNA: TGTGCCAGCAGCTCCGGGATTTTCGGGGTTCATGGCGGGGAGCTGTTTTTT. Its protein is CASSSGIFGVHGGELFF.

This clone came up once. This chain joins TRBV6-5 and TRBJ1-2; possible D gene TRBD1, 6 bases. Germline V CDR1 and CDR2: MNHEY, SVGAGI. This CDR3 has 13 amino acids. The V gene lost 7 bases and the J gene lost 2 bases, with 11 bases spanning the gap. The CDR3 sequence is CASTLGQNYGYTF. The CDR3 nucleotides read TGTGCCAGCACCTTAGGACAGAACTATGGCTACACCTTC.

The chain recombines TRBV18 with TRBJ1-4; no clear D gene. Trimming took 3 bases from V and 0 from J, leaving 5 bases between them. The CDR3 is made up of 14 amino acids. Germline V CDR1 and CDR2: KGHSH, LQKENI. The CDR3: CASSPASTNEKLFF. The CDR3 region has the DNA TGTGCCAGCTCACCGGCATCAACTAATGAAAAACTGTTTTTT.

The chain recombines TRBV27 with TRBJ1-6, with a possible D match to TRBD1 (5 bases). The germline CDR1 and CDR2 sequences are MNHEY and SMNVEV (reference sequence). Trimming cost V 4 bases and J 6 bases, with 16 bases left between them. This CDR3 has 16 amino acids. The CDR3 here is CASSSRRGDGNSPLHF. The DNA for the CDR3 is TGTGCCAGCAGTTCACGACGGGGGGATGGTAATTCACCCCTCCACTTT.

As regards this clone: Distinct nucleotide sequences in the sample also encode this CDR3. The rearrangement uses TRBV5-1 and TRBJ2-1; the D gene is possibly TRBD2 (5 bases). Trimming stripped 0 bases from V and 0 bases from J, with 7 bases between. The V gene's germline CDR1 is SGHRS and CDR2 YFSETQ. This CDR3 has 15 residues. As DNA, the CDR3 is TGCGCCAGCAGCTTGGGTGGGAGCTCCTACAATGAGCAGTTCTTC. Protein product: CASSLGGSSYNEQFF. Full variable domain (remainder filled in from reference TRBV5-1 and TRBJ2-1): KAGVTQTPRYLIKTRGQQVTLSCSPISGHRSVSWYQQTPGQGLQFLFEYFSETQRNKGNFPGRFSGRQFSNSRSEMNVSTLELGDSALYLCASSLGGSSYNEQFFGPGTRLTVL.

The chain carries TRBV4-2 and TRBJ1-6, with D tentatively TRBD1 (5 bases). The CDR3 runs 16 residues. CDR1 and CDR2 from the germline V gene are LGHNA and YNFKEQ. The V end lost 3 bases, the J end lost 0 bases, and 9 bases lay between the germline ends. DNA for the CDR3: TGTGCCAGCAGCCAGGGGCGTTACTCCTATAATTCACCCCTCCACTTT. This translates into CASSQGRYSYNSPLHF.

CDR3 amino acids: CASSWTDLNTEAFF. CDR3 sequence (DNA): TGCGCCAGCAGCTGGACGGACTTGAACACTGAAGCTTTCTTT. The chain has TRBV5-1 and TRBJ1-1; the D is unclear. Looked up from germline, CDR1 is SGHRS and CDR2 is YFSETQ. V was shortened by 3 bases and J by 0 bases, with 9 bases between the two germline ends. CDR3 size: 14 residues.

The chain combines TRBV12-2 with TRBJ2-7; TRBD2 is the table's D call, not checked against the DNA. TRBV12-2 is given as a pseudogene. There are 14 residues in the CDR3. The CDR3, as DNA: TGTGCAAGTCGCTTAGCCCTGACTAGCTACGAGCAGTACGTC. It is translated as CASRLALTSYEQYV.

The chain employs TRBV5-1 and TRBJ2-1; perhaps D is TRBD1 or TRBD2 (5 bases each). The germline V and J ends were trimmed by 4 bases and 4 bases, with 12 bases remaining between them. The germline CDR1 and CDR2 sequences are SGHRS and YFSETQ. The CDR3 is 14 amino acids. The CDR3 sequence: CASSTGTEYNEQFF. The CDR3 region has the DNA TGCGCCAGCAGCACTGGGACGGAATACAATGAGCAGTTCTTC.

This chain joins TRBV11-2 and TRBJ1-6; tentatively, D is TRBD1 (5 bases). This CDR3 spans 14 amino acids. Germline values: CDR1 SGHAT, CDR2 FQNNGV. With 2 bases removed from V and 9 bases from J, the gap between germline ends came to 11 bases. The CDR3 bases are TGTGCCAGCAGCTTACAGGGTGGAAGTTCACCCCTCCACTTT. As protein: CASSLQGGSSPLHF.

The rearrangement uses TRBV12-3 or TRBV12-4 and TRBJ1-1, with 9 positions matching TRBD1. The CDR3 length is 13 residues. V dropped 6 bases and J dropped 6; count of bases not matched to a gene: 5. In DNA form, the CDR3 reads TGTGCCAGCAGGGTGACAGGGGGACCTGAAGCTTTCTTT. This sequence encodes CASRVTGGPEAFF.

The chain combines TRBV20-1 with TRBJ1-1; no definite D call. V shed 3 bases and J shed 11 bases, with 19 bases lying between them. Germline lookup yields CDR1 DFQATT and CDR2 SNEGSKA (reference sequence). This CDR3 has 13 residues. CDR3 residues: CSASTSVYPRAFF. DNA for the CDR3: TGCAGTGCTAGTACTTCCGTGTACCCTCGGGCTTTCTTT.

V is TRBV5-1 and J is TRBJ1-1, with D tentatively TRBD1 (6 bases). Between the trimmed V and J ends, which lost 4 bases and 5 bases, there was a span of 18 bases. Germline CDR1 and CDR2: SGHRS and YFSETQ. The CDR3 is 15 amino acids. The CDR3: CASSPAGVRGTEAFF. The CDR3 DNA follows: TGCGCCAGCAGCCCAGCCGGAGTAAGGGGGACTGAAGCTTTCTTT.

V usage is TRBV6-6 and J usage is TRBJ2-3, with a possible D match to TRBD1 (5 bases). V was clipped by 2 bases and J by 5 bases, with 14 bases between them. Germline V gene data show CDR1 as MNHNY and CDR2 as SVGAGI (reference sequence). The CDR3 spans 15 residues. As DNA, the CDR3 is TGTGCCAGCAGTTACGAGGCAGGGTACGGAGATACGCAGTATTTT. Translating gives CASSYEAGYGDTQYF.

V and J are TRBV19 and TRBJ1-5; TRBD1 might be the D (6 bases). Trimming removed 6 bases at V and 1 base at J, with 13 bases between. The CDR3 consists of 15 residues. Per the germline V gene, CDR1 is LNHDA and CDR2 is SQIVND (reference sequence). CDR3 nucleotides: TGTGCCAGTAGCCATGGGGGGGGCAGCAATCAGCCCCAGCATTTT. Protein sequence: CASSHGGGSNQPQHF.

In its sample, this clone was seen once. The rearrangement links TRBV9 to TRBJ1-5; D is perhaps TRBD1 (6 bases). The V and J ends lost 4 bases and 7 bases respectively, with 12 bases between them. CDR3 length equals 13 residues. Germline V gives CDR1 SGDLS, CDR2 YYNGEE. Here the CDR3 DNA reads TGTGCCAGCAGCCAAGCGACAGGACAGCCCCAGCATTTT. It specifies CASSQATGQPQHF.

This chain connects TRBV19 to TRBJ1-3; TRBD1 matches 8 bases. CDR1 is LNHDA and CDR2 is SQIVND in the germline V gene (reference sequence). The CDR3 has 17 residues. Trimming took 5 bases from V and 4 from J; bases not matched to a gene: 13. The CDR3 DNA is TGTGCCAGTAGTCGCGATTCAGGGGGCGCGTGGGGAAACACCATATATTTT. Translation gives CASSRDSGGAWGNTIYF.

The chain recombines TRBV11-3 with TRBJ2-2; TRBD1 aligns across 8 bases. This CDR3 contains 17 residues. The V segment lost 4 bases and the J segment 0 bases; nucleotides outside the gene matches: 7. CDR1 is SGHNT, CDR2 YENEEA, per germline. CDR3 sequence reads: CASSSSHRGSNTGELFF. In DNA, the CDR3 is TGTGCCAGCAGCTCGTCTCACAGGGGGTCGAACACCGGGGAGCTGTTTTTT.

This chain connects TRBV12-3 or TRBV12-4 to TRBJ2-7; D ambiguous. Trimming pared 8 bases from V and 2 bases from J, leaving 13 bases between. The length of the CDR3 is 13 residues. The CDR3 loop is CASCRGGTYEQYF. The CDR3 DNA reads TGTGCCAGCTGTCGAGGCGGTACCTACGAGCAGTACTTC.

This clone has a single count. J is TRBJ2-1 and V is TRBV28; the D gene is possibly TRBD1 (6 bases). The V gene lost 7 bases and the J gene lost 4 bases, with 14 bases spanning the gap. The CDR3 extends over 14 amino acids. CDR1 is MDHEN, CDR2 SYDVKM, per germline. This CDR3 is CASNLGTTYNEQFF. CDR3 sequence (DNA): TGTGCCAGCAACCTCGGGACAACTTACAATGAGCAGTTCTTC. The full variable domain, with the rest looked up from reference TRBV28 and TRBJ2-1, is DVKVTQSSRYLVKRTGEKVFLECVQDMDHENMFWYRQDPGLGLRLIYFSYDVKMKEKGDIPEGYSVSREKKERFSLILESASTNQTSMYLCASNLGTTYNEQFFGPGTRLTVL.

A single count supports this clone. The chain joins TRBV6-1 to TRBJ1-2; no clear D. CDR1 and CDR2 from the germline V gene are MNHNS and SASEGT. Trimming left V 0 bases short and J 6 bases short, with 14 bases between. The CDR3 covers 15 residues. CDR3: CASSEAPFILHGYTF. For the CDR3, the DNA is TGTGCCAGCAGTGAAGCCCCTTTTATTTTGCATGGCTACACCTTC.

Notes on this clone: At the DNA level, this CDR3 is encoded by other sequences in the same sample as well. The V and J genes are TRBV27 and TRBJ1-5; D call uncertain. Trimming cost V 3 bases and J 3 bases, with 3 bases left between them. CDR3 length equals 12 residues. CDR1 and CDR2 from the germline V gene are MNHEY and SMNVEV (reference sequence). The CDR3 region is CASSFLNQPQHF. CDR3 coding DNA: TGTGCCAGCAGTTTCCTCAATCAGCCCCAGCATTTT.

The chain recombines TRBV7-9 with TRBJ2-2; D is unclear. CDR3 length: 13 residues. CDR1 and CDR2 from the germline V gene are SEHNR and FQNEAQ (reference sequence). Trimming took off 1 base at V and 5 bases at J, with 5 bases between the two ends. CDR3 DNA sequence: TGTGCCAGCAGCTTAGGAATGACCGGGGAGCTGTTTTTT. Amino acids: CASSLGMTGELFF.

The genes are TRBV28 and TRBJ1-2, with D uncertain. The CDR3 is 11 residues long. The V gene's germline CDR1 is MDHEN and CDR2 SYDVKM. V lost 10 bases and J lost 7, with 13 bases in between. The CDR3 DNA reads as TGTGCCACCTCTTTGGCAAGTGGCTACACCTTC. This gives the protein CATSLASGYTF.

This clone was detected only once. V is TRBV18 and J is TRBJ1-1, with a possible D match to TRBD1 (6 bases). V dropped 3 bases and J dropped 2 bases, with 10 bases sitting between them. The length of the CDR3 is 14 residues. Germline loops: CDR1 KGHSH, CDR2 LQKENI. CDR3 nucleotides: TGTGCCAGCTCACCCCAGGGGCGAAACACTGAAGCTTTCTTT. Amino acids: CASSPQGRNTEAFF.

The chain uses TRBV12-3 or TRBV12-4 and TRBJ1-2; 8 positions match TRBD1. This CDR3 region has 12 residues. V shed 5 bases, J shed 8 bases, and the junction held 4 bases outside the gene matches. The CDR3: CASSRTGPGYTF. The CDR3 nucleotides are TGTGCCAGCAGTCGGACAGGGCCCGGCTACACCTTC.

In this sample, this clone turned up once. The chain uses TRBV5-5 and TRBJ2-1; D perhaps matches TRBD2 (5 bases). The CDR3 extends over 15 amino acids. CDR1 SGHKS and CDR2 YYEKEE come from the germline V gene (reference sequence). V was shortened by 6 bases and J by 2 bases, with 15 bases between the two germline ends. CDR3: CASTRTAGTYNEQFF. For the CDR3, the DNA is TGTGCCAGCACAAGGACCGCCGGGACCTACAATGAGCAGTTCTTC. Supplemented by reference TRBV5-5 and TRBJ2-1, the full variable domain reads DAGVTQSPTHLIKTRGQQVTLRCSPISGHKSVSWYQQVLGQGPQFIFQYYEKEERGRGNFPDRFSARQFPNYSSELNVNALLLGDSALYLCASTRTAGTYNEQFFGPGTRLTVL.

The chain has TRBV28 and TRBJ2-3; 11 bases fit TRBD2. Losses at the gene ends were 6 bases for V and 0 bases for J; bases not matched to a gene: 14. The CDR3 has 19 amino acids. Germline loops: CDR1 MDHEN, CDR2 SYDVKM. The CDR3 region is CASSGPHSSGGTSTDTQYF. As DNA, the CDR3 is TGTGCCAGCAGCGGACCACATTCTAGCGGGGGGACTAGCACAGATACGCAGTATTTT.

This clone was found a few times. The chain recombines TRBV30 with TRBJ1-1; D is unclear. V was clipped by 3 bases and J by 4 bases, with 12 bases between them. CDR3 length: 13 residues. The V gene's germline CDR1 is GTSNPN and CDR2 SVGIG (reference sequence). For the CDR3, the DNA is TGTGCCTGGAGGGTCGAGTTGAGCACTGAAGCTTTCTTT. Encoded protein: CAWRVELSTEAFF.

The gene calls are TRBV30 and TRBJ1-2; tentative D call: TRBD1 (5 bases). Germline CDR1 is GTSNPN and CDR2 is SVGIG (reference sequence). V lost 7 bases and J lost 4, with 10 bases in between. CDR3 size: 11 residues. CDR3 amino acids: CALERGYGYTF. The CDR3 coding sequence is TGTGCCTTAGAAAGGGGCTATGGCTACACCTTC.

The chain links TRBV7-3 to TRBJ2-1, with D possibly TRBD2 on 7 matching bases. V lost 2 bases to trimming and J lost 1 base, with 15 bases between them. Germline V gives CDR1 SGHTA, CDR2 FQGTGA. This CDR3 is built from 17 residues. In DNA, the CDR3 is TGTGCCAGCAGCTTACGTGGGGGGGCCTGGTCCTACAATGAGCAGTTCTTC. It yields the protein CASSLRGGAWSYNEQFF.